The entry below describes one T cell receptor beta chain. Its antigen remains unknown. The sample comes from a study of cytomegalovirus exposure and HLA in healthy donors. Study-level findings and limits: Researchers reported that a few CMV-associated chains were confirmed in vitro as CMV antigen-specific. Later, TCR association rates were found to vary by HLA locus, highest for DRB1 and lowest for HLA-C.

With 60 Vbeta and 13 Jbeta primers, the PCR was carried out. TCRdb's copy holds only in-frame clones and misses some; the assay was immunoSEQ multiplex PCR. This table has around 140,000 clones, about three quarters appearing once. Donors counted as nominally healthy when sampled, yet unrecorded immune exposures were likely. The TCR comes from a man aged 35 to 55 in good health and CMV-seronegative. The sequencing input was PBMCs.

CDR3 region: CASTSRGGWYNEQFF. DNA of the CDR3: TGTGCCAGCACCTCCCGCGGGGGTTGGTACAATGAGCAGTTCTTC. The V gene is TRBV27, the J gene TRBJ2-1, with TRBD2 matching over 7 bases. The germline V gene encodes CDR1 MNHEY and CDR2 SMNVEV (reference sequence). The CDR3 is 15 amino acids. The J segment lost 4 bases and the V segment lost 7 bases, leaving 10 bases of the junction unmatched.